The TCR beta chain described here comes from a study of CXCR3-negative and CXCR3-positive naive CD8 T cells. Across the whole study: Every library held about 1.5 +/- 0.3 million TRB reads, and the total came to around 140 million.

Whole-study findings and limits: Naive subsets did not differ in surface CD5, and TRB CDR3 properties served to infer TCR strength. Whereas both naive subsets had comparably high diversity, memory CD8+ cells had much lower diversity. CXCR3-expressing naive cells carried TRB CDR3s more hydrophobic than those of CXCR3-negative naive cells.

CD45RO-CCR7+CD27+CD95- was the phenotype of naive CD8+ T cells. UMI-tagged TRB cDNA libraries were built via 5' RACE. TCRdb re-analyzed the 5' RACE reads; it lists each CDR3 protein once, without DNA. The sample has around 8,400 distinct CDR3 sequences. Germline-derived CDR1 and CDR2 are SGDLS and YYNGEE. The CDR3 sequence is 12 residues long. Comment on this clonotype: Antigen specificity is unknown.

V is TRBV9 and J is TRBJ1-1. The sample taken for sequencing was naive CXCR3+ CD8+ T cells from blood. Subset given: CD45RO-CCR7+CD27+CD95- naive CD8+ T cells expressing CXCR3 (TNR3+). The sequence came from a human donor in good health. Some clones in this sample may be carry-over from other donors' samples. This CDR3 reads CASRPTNTEAFF.